This T cell receptor beta chain emerged from a study of shared clonotypes between healthy human individuals. The data were produced by immunoSEQ multiplex PCR, yet TCRdb's version contains in-frame clones alone and is incomplete. The sample has around 2.5 million clones; 80% to 95% are singletons. The TCR sequence derives from a man aged 18 to 29 in good health. Some clones in this sample may be carry-over from other donors' samples. Sequenced input: naive CD4+ T cells from PBMCs. The subset is: CD45RA+ positively selected.

For the CDR3, the DNA is TGTGCCAGCAGGCCACTAGCGGTACCATGGGAGACCCAGTACTTC. Translated, it gives CASRPLAVPWETQYF. This chain joins TRBV7-6 and TRBJ2-5; TRBD2 aligns across 8 bases. CDR1 SGHVS and CDR2 FNYEAQ come from the germline V gene. The CDR3 contains 15 residues. Trimming took 6 bases from V and 5 from J; bases not matched to a gene: 11. Based on the CDR3 plus reference TRBV7-6 and TRBJ2-5, the full variable domain is GAGVSQSPRYKVTKRGQDVALRCDPISGHVSLYWYRQALGQGPEFLTYFNYEAQQDKSGLPNDRFSAERPEGSISTLTIQRTEQRDSAMYRCASRPLAVPWETQYFGPGTRLLVL.